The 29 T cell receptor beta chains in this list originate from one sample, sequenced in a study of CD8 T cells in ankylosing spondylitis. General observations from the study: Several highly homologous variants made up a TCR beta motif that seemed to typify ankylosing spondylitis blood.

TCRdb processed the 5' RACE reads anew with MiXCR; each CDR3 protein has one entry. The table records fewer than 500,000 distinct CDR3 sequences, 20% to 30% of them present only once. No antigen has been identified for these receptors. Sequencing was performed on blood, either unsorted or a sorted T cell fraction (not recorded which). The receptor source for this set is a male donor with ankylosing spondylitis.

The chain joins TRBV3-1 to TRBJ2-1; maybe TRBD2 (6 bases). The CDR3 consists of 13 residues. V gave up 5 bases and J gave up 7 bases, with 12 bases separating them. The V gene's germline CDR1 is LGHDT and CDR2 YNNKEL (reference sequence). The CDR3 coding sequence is TGTGCCAGCAGCGTCGGGGCGGGAAATGAGCAGTTCTTC. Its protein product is CASSVGAGNEQFF.

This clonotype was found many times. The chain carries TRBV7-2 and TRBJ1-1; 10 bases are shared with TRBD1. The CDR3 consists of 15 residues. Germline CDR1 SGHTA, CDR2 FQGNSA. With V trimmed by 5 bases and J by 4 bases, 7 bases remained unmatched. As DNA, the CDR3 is TGTGCCAGCAGCGCCCTAAGGACAGGGGGCACTGAAGCTTTCTTT. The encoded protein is CASSALRTGGTEAFF.

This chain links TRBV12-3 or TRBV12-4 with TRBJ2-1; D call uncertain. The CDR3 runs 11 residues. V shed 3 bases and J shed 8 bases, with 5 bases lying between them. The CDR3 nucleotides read TGTGCCAGCAGTTTCCCCCATGAGCAGTTCTTC. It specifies CASSFPHEQFF.

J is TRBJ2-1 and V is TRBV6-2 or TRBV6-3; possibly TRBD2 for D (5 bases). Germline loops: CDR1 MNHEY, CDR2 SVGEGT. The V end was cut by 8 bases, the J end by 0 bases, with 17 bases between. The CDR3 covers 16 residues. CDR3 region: CASRGLRFRSYNEQFF. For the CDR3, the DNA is TGTGCCAGCCGTGGACTTAGATTCCGCTCCTACAATGAGCAGTTCTTC.

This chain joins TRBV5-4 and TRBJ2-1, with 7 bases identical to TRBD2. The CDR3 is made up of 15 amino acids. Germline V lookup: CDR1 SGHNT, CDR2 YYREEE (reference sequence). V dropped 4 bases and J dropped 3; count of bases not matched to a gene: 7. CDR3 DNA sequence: TGTGCCAGCAGCACCGGACTAGTAATCTACAATGAGCAGTTCTTC. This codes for CASSTGLVIYNEQFF. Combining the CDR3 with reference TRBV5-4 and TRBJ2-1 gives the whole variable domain ETGVTQSPTHLIKTRGQQVTLRCSSQSGHNTVSWYQQALGQGPQFIFQYYREEENGRGNFPPRFSGLQFPNYSSELNVNALELDDSALYLCASSTGLVIYNEQFFGPGTRLTVL.

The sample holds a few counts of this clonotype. CDR3 in amino acids: CSAKNDGTDTQYF. CDR3 DNA: TGCAGTGCTAAAAACGACGGCACAGATACGCAGTATTTT. The chain employs TRBV20-1 and TRBJ2-3; D not resolved. Germline lookup yields CDR1 DFQATT and CDR2 SNEGSKA (reference sequence). V was clipped by 4 bases and J by 1 base, with 9 bases between them. This CDR3 region has 13 residues.

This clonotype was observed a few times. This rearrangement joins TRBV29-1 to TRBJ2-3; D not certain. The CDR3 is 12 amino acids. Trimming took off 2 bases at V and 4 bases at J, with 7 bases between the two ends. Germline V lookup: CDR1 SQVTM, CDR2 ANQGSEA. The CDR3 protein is CSVELDPDTQYF. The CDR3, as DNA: TGCAGCGTTGAACTGGACCCAGATACGCAGTATTTT.

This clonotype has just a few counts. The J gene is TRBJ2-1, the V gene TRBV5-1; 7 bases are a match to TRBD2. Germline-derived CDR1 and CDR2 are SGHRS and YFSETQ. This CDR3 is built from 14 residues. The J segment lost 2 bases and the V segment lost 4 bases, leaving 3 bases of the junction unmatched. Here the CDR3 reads CASSEGGPYNEQFF. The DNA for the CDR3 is TGCGCCAGCAGCGAGGGAGGGCCCTACAATGAGCAGTTCTTC.

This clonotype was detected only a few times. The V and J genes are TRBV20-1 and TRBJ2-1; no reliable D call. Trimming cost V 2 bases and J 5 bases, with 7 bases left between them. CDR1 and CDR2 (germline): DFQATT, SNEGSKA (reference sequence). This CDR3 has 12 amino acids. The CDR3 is CSARILNNEQFF. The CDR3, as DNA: TGCAGTGCTAGAATACTAAACAATGAGCAGTTCTTC.

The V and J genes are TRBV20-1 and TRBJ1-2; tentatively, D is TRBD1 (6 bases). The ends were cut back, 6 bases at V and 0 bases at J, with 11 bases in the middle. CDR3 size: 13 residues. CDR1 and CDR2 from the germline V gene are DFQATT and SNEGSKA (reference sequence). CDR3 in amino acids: CSAGAGANYGYTF. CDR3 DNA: TGCAGTGCGGGGGCCGGGGCTAACTATGGCTACACCTTC.

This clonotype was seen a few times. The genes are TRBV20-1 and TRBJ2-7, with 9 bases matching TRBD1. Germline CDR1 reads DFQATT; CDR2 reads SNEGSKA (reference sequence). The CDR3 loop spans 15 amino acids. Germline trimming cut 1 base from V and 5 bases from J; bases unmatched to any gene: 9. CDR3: CSARAIIGTGNEQYF. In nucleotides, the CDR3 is TGCAGTGCTAGAGCAATCATCGGGACAGGGAACGAGCAGTACTTC.

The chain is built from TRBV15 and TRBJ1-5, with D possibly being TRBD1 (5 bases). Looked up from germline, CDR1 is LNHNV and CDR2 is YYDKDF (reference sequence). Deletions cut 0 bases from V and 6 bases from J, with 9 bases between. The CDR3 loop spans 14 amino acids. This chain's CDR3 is CATSRDSGGQPQHF. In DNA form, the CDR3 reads TGTGCCACCAGCAGAGATTCGGGGGGTCAGCCCCAGCATTTT.

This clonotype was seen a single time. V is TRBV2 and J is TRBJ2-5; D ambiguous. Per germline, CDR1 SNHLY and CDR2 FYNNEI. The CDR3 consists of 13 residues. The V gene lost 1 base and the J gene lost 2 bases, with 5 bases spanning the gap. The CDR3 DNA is TGTGCCAGCAGTGAAGAACGGCAAGAGACCCAGTACTTC. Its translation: CASSEERQETQYF.

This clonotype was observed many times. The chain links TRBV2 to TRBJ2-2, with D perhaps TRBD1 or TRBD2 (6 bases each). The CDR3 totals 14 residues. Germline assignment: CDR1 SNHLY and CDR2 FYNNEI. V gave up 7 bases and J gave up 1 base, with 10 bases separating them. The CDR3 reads CASKGGMNTGELFF. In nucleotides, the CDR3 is TGTGCCAGCAAAGGGGGGATGAACACCGGGGAGCTGTTTTTT.

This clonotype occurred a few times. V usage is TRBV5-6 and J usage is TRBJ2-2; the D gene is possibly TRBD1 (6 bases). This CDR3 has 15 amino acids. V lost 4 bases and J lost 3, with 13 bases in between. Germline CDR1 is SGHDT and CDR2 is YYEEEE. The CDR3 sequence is CASSIQGLHTGELFF. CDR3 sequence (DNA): TGTGCCAGCAGCATCCAGGGGCTGCACACCGGGGAGCTGTTTTTT.

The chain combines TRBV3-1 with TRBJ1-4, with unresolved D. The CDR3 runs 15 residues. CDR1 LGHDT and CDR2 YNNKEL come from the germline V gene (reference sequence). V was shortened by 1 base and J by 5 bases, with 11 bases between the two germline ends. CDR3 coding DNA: TGTGCCAGCAGCCAAGCCCGCGGGCCGAATGAAAAACTGTTTTTT. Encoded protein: CASSQARGPNEKLFF.

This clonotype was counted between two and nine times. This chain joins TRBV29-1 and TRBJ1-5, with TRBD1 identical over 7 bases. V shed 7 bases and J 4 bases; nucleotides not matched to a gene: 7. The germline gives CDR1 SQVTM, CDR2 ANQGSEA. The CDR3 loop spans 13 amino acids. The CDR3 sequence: CSAWGQQNQPQHF. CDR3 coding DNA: TGCAGCGCGTGGGGACAGCAAAATCAGCCCCAGCATTTT.

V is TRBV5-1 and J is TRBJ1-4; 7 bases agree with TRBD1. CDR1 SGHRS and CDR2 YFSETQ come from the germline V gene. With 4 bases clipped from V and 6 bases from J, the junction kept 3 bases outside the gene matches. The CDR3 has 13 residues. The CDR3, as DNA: TGCGCCAGCAGCGACAGGGTAGATGAAAAACTGTTTTTT. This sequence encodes CASSDRVDEKLFF.

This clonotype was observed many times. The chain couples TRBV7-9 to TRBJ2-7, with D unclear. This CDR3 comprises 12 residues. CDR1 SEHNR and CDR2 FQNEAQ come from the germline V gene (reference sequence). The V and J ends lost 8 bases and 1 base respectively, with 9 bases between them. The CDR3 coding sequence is TGTGCCAGCCAGAGCGAATCCTACGAGCAGTACTTC. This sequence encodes CASQSESYEQYF.

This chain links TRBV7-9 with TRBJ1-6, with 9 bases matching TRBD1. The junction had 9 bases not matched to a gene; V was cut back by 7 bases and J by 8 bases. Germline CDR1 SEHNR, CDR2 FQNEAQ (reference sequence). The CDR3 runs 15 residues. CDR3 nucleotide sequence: TGTGCCAGCACCACTACCGGGACAGGGTATTCACCCCTCCACTTT. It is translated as CASTTTGTGYSPLHF.

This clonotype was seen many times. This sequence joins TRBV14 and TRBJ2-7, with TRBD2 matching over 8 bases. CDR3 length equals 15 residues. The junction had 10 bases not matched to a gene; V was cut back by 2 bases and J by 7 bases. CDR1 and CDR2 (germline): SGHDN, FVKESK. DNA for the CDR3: TGTGCCAGCAGCCAACGGGTAGCGGGATTTCTGGAGCAGTACTTC. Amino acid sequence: CASSQRVAGFLEQYF.

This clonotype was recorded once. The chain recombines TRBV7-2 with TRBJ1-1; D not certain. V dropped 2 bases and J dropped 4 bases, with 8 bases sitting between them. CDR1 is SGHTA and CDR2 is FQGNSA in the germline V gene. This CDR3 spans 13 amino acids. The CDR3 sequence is CASSLNARTEAFF. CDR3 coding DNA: TGTGCCAGCAGCTTAAATGCGCGCACTGAAGCTTTCTTT. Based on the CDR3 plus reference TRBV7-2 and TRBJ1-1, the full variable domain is GAGVSQSPSNKVTEKGKDVELRCDPISGHTALYWYRQSLGQGLEFLIYFQGNSAPDKSGLPSDRFSAERTGGSVSTLTIQRTQQEDSAVYLCASSLNARTEAFFGQGTRLTVV.

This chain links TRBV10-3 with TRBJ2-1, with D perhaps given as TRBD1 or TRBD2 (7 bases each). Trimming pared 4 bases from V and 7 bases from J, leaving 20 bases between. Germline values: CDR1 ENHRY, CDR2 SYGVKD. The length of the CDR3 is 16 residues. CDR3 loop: CAISGQGGLSRNEQFF. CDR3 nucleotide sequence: TGTGCCATCAGTGGGCAGGGGGGGCTGTCGCGGAATGAGCAGTTCTTC.

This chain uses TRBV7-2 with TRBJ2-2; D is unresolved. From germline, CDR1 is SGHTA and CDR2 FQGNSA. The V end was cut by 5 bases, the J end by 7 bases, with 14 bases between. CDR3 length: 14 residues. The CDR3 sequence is CASSLRLWGGELFF. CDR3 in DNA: TGTGCCAGCAGCCTAAGGCTCTGGGGCGGGGAGCTGTTTTTT.

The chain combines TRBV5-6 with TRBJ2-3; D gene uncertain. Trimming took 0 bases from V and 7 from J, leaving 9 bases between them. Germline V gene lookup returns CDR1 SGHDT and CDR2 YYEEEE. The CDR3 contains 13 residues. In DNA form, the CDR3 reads TGTGCCAGCAGCTTGGAGTTCATACATACGCAGTATTTT. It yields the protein CASSLEFIHTQYF.

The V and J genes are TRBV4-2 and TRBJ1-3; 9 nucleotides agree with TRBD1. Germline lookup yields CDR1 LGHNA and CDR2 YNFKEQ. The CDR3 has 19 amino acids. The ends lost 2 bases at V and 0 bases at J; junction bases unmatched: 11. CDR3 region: CASSQTYRGHFTSGNTIYF. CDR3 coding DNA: TGTGCCAGCAGCCAAACCTACAGGGGGCACTTTACCTCTGGAAACACCATATATTTT.

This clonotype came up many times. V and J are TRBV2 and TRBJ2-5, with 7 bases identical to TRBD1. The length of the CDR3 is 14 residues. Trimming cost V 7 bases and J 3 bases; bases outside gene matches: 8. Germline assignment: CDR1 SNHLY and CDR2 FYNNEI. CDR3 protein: CASKDGTGEETQYF. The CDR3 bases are TGTGCCAGCAAGGACGGAACAGGGGAAGAGACCCAGTACTTC. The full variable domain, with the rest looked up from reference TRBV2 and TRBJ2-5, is EPEVTQTPSHQVTQMGQEVILRCVPISNHLYFYWYRQILGQKVEFLVSFYNNEISEKSEIFDDQFSVERPDGSNFTLKIRSTKLEDSAMYFCASKDGTGEETQYFGPGTRLLVL.

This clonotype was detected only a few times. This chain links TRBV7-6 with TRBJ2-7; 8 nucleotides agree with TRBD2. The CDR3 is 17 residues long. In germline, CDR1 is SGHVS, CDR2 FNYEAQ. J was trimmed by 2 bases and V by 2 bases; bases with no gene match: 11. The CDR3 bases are TGTGCCAGCAGCTTACTGGCCAGCGGGGGACCCCCCTACGAGCAGTACTTC. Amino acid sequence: CASSLLASGGPPYEQYF.

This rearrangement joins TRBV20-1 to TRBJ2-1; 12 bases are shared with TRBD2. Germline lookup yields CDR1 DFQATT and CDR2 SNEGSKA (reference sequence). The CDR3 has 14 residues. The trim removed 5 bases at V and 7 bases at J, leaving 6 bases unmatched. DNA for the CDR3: TGCAGTGCTTATCTAGCGGGAGGGAATAATGAGCAGTTCTTC. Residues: CSAYLAGGNNEQFF.